Below are 15 T cell receptor beta chains sequenced from a single sample in a study of T cell repertoires in cytomegalovirus infection. MiXCR, applied by TCRdb to the reads, yields one record per CDR3 protein. The sample lists approximately 770,000 distinct CDR3 sequences, around 29% seen once, with around 13% in the top ten. For these receptors, no antigen is known. This specimen consisted of cultured CD8+ T cells from PBMCs, obtained from culture after CMV antigen stimulation. The source is a human donor in good health (CMV status not recorded). Some clones in this sample may be carry-over from other donors' samples.

The chain links TRBV12-3 or TRBV12-4 to TRBJ1-4; maybe TRBD1 (5 bases). V was cut by 3 bases and J by 8 bases, with 22 bases left in between. The length of the CDR3 is 17 residues. As DNA, the CDR3 is TGTGCCAGCAGTTTTTTGAACAGTGTGGGGCCGGGGGAAAAACTGTTTTTT. It yields the protein CASSFLNSVGPGEKLFF.

On this clonotype: With a much larger clone just one base away, this may be a read error. The chain is built from TRBV7-2 and TRBJ1-1; D unresolved. The CDR3 covers 13 residues. Germline V gene data show CDR1 as SGHTA and CDR2 as FQGNSA. V gave up 6 bases and J gave up 11 bases, with 19 bases separating them. CDR3 sequence (DNA): TGTGCCAGCAGACTGCCCGGTCGTTTGAAGGCTTTCTTT. Its translation: CASRLPGRLKAFF.

The CDR3 region is CASSYRDSGSGELFF. The CDR3 DNA is TGCGCCAGCAGCTACCGGGACTCCGGCTCCGGGGAGCTGTTTTTT. This sequence joins TRBV5-1 and TRBJ2-2; D possibly corresponds to TRBD2 (6 bases). The V gene lost 3 bases and the J gene lost 6 bases, with 15 bases spanning the gap. The CDR3 runs 15 residues. Germline loops: CDR1 SGHRS, CDR2 YFSETQ.

This clonotype has a handful of counts. This chain connects TRBV11-2 to TRBJ2-2; D call uncertain. Germline lookup yields CDR1 SGHAT and CDR2 FQNNGV. The V gene lost 5 bases and the J gene lost 6 bases, with 10 bases spanning the gap. The CDR3 runs 13 residues. The CDR3 sequence: CASSPTRPGELFF. The CDR3, as DNA: TGTGCCAGCAGCCCGACCCGGCCCGGGGAGCTGTTTTTT.

The CDR3: CAIGDYEQYF. DNA for the CDR3: TGTGCCATCGGAGACTACGAGCAGTACTTC. The J gene is TRBJ2-7, the V gene TRBV10-3; D not resolved. There are 10 residues in the CDR3. V lost 8 bases to trimming and J lost 3 bases, with 5 bases between them. CDR1 is ENHRY and CDR2 is SYGVKD in the germline V gene.

The chain employs TRBV27 and TRBJ2-7; TRBD2 aligns across 15 bases. Per germline, CDR1 MNHEY and CDR2 SMNVEV (reference sequence). There are 16 residues in the CDR3. CDR3 coding DNA: TGTGCCAACAGTCCCGGACTAGCGGGGGGGCCGGGAGAGCAGTACGTC. This gives the protein CANSPGLAGGPGEQYV.

The chain combines TRBV28 with TRBJ2-7; 7 bases align to TRBD2. After removal of 6 bases from V and 1 base from J, the junction contained 9 bases not matched to a gene. The CDR3 length is 15 residues. The germline CDR1 and CDR2 sequences are MDHEN and SYDVKM. CDR3 sequence (DNA): TGTGCCAGCAGCCCGGGACTAACCTCGTCCTACGAGCAGTACGTC. Translating gives CASSPGLTSSYEQYV.

In its sample, this clonotype was seen a few times. The chain employs TRBV7-2 and TRBJ1-1, with D unclear. The CDR3 consists of 13 residues. CDR1 and CDR2 from the germline V gene are SGHTA and FQGNSA. V lost 4 bases and J 5 bases, leaving 11 bases between the germline ends. The CDR3: CASSSPEGTEAFF. The CDR3 DNA is TGTGCCAGCAGCTCCCCGGAGGGAACTGAAGCTTTCTTT.

V is TRBV25-1 and J is TRBJ2-3, with 8 bases fitting TRBD2. The junction had 5 bases not matched to a gene; V was cut back by 2 bases and J by 4 bases. The CDR3 contains 15 residues. Germline loops: CDR1 MGHDK, CDR2 SYGVNS. CDR3 bases: TGTGCCAGCAGTGAACAGAAGCGGGGGCCAGATACGCAGTATTTT. Translating gives CASSEQKRGPDTQYF.

V usage is TRBV28 and J usage is TRBJ2-7, with a tentative D call TRBD1 (5 bases). V lost 7 bases, J lost 2 bases, and 15 bases lay in between. Germline V gene sequence: CDR1 MDHEN, CDR2 SYDVKM. The CDR3 spans 14 residues. The CDR3 is CASTNTRVPYEQYF. DNA for the CDR3: TGTGCCAGCACCAATACCAGGGTCCCCTACGAGCAGTACTTC.

This clonotype was detected ten times or more. The genes are TRBV7-8 and TRBJ1-5, with D hard to call. From germline, CDR1 is SGHVS and CDR2 FQNEAQ. The CDR3 totals 14 residues. The germline V and J ends were trimmed by 3 bases and 0 bases, with 6 bases remaining between them. This CDR3 reads CASSFYSSNQPQHF. The DNA of the CDR3 is TGTGCCAGCAGCTTCTACAGTAGCAATCAGCCCCAGCATTTT.

This chain links TRBV5-1 with TRBJ2-7; the match to TRBD1 covers 8 bases. With 0 bases clipped from V and 5 bases from J, the junction kept 16 bases outside the gene matches. Germline lookup yields CDR1 SGHRS and CDR2 YFSETQ. The CDR3 extends over 18 amino acids. Here the CDR3 DNA reads TGCGCCAGCAGCTTGGGACAGGGGCTCGGCCTAAGCCCTAACGAGCAGTACTTC. Protein product: CASSLGQGLGLSPNEQYF.

The chain carries TRBV24-1 and TRBJ2-1; no reliable D call. The CDR3 totals 12 residues. The V and J ends lost 4 bases and 15 bases respectively, with 15 bases between them. Per germline, CDR1 KGHDR and CDR2 SFDVKD. The CDR3 reads CATSDSTRHRFF. Written as DNA, the CDR3 is TGTGCCACCAGTGACTCGACACGTCACCGGTTCTTC.

This clonotype was observed at least ten times. The chain couples TRBV7-8 to TRBJ2-3; unclear D gene. Trimming shortened V by 6 bases and J by 0 bases, and 7 bases separated the two germline ends. The V gene's germline CDR1 is SGHVS and CDR2 FQNEAQ. The CDR3 sequence is 13 residues long. The CDR3 region has the DNA TGTGCCAGCAGGAAATCTAGCACAGATACGCAGTATTTT. As protein: CASRKSSTDTQYF.

In this sample, this clonotype turned up many times. The rearrangement links TRBV7-9 to TRBJ2-1; maybe TRBD2 (5 bases). Germline V lookup: CDR1 SEHNR, CDR2 FQNEAQ (reference sequence). V was shortened by 5 bases and J by 7 bases, with 12 bases between the two germline ends. The CDR3 sequence is 13 residues long. CDR3 in DNA: TGTGCCAGCAGCCCCCCGGGCGGGAATGAGCAGTTCTTC. It codes for CASSPPGGNEQFF.